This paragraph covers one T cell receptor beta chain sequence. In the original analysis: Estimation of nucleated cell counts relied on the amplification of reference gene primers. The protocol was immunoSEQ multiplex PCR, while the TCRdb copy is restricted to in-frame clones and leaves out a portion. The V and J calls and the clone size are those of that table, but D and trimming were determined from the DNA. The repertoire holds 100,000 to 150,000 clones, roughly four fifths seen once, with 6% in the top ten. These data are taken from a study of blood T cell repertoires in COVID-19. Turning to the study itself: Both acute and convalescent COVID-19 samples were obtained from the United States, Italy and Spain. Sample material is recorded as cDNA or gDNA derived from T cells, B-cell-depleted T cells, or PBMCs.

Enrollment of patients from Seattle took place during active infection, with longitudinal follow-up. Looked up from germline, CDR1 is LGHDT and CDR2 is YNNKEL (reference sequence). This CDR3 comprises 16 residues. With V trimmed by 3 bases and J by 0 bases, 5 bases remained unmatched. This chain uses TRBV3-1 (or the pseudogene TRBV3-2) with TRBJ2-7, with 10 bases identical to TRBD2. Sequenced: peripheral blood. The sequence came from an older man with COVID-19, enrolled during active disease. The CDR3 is CASSQVSGRGSYEQYF. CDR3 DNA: TGTGCCAGCAGCCAGGTGAGCGGGAGGGGCTCCTACGAGCAGTACTTC.